This TCR beta chain was recorded in a study of cytomegalovirus exposure and HLA in healthy donors. 13 Jbeta primers and 60 Vbeta primers were used for the PCR. Here immunoSEQ multiplex PCR was the method, and the copy in TCRdb shows in-frame clones only, minus some. The sample lists some 270,000 clones, about four fifths occurring once. V shed 4 bases, J shed 2 bases, and the junction held 11 bases outside the gene matches. Germline CDR1 SGHNT, CDR2 YYREEE (reference sequence). This CDR3 is 17 amino acids long. The chain employs TRBV5-4 and TRBJ2-3; 9 bases fit TRBD1. This TCR was recovered from a girl aged 2-9 years in good health and CMV-seronegative. Specimen: PBMCs. The CDR3 DNA reads TGTGCCAGCAGCGCTAACCGGGACAGGGAATCCACAGATACGCAGTATTTT. Protein product: CASSANRDRESTDTQYF.